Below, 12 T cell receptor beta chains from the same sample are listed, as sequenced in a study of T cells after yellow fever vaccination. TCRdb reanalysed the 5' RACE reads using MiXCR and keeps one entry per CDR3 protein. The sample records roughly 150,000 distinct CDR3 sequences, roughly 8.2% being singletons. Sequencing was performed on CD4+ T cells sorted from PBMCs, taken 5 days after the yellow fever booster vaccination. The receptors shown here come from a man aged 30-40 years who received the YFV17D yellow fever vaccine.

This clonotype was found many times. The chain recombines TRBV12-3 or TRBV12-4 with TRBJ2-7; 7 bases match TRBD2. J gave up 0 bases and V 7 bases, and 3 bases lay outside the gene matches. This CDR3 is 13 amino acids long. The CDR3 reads CASTPSGSYEQYF. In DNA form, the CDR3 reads TGTGCCAGCACCCCTAGCGGCTCCTACGAGCAGTACTTC.

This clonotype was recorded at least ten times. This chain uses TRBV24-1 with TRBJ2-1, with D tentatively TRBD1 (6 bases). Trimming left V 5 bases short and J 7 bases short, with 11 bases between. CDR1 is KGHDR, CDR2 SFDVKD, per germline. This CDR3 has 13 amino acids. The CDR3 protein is CATSGAGVNEQFF. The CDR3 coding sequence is TGTGCCACCAGTGGTGCAGGGGTTAATGAGCAGTTCTTC.

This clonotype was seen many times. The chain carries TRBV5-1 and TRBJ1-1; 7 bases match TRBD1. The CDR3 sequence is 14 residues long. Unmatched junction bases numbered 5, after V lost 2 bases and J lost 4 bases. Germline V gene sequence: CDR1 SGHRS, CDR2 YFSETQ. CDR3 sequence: CASSFSQGGTEAFF. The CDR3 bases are TGCGCCAGCAGCTTTAGTCAGGGGGGCACTGAAGCTTTCTTT.

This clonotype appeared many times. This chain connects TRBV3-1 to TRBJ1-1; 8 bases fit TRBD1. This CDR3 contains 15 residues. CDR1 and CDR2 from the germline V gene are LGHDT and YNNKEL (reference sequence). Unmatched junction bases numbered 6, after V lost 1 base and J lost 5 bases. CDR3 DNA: TGTGCCAGCAGCCAAGGTGGACAGGGCGGAACTGAAGCTTTCTTT. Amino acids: CASSQGGQGGTEAFF.

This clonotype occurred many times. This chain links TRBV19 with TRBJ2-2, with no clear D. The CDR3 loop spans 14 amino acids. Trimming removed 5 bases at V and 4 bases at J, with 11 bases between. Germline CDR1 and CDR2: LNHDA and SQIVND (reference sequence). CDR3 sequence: CASSPYRVTGELFF. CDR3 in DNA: TGTGCCAGTAGTCCATACCGGGTCACCGGGGAGCTGTTTTTT.

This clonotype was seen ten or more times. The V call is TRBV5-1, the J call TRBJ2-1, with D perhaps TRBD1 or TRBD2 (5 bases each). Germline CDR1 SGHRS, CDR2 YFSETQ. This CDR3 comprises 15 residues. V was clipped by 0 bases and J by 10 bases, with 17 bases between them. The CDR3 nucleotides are TGCGCCAGCAGCTTGGCCGGGACCCCTCGTTTGGAGCAGTTCTTC. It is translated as CASSLAGTPRLEQFF.

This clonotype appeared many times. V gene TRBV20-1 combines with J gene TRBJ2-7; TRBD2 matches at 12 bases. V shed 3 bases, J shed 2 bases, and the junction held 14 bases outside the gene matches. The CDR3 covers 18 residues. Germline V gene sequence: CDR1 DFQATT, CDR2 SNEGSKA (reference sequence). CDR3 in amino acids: CSASPSGRAQTGTYEQYF. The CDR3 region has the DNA TGCAGTGCTAGCCCTAGCGGGAGGGCCCAGACTGGGACCTACGAGCAGTACTTC.

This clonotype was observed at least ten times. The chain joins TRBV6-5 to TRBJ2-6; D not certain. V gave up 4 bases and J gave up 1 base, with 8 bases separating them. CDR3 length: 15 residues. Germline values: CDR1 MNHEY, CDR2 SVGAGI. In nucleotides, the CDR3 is TGTGCCAGCAGTTCCGTAAAATCTGGGGCCAACGTCCTGACTTTC. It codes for CASSSVKSGANVLTF.

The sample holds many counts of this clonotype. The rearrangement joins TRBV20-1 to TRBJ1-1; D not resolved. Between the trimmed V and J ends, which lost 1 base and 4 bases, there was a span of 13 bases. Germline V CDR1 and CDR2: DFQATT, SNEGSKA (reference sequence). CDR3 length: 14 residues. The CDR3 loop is CSARVQLGGTEAFF. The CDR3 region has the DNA TGCAGTGCTAGAGTACAGTTGGGCGGCACTGAAGCTTTCTTT.

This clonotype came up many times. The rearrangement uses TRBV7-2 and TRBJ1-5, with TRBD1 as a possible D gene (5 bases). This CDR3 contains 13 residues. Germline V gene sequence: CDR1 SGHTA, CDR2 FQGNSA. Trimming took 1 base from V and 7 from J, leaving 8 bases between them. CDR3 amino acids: CASSLGQGQPQHF. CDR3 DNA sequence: TGTGCCAGCAGCTTAGGTCAGGGACAGCCCCAGCATTTT.

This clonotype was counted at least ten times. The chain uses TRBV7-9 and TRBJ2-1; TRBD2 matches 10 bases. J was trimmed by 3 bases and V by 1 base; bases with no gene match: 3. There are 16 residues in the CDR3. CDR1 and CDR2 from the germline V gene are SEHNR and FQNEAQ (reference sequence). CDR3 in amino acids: CASSLVLAGDYNEQFF. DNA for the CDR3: TGTGCCAGCAGCTTAGTTCTAGCGGGAGACTACAATGAGCAGTTCTTC. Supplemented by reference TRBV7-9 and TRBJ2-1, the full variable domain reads DTGVSQNPRHKITKRGQNVTFRCDPISEHNRLYWYRQTLGQGPEFLTYFQNEAQLEKSRLLSDRFSAERPKGSFSTLEIQRTEQGDSAMYLCASSLVLAGDYNEQFFGPGTRLTVL.

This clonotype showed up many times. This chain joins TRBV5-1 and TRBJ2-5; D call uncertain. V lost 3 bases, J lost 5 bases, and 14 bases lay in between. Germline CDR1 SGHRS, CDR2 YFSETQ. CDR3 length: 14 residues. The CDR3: CASSSGLPRETQYF. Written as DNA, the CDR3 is TGCGCCAGCAGCTCGGGCCTCCCCAGGGAGACCCAGTACTTC.